The clone carrying this TCR beta chain was seen ten or more times. These data belong to a study of T cell repertoires in cytomegalovirus infection. TCRdb itself ran the reads through MiXCR, one entry per CDR3 protein. The table has fewer than 350,000 distinct CDR3 sequences, approximately 9.5% seen once. Material for sequencing was PBMCs. This receptor was obtained from a human donor in good health (CMV status not recorded). Some clones in this sample may be carry-over from other donors' samples.

In nucleotides, the CDR3 is TGTGCCAGCAGCGACATTGGACAGGGCGCCGACGAGCAGTACTTC. It specifies CASSDIGQGADEQYF. The chain is built from TRBV7-2 and TRBJ2-7, with 8 bases matching TRBD1. Germline V gene sequence: CDR1 SGHTA, CDR2 FQGNSA. The V and J ends lost 5 bases and 5 bases, in that order; junction bases with no gene match: 11. The CDR3 sequence is 15 residues long.